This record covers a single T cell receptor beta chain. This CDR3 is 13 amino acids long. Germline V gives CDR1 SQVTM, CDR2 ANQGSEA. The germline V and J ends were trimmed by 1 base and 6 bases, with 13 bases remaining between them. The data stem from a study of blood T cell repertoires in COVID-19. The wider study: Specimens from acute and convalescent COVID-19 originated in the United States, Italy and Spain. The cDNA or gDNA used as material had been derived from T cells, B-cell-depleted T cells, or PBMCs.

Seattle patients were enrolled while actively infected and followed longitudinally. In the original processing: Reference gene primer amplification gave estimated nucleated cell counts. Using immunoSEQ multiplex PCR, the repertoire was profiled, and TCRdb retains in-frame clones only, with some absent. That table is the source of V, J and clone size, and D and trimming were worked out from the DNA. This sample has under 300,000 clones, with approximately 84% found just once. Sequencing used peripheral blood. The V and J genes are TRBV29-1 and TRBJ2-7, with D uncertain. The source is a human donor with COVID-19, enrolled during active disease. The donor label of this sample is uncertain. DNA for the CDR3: TGCAGCGTTGAAGGGCCAAGAGCAGGCGAGCAGTACTTC. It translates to CSVEGPRAGEQYF.